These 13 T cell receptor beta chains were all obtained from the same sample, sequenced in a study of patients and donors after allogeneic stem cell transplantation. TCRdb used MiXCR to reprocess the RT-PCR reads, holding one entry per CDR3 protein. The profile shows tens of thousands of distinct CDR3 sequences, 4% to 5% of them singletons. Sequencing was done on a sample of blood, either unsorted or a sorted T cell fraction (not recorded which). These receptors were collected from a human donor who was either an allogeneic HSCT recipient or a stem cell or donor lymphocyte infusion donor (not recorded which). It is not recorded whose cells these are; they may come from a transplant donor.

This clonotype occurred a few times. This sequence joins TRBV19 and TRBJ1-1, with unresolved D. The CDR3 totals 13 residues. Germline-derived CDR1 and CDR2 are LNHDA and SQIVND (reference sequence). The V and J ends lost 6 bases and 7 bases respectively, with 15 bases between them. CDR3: CASSPRTEFEAFF. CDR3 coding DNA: TGTGCCAGTAGCCCCAGGACCGAATTTGAAGCTTTCTTT.

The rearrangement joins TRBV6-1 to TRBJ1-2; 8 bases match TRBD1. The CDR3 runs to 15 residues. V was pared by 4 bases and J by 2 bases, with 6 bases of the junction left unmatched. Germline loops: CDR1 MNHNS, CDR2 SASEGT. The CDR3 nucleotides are TGTGCCAGCAGTGCCGATGGACAGGGAAACTATGGCTACACCTTC. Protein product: CASSADGQGNYGYTF.

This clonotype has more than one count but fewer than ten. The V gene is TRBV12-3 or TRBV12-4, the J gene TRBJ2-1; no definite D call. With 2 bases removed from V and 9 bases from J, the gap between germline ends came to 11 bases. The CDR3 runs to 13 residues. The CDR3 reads CASSLSSSAEQFF. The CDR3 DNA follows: TGTGCCAGCAGTTTATCTTCGTCGGCTGAGCAGTTCTTC.

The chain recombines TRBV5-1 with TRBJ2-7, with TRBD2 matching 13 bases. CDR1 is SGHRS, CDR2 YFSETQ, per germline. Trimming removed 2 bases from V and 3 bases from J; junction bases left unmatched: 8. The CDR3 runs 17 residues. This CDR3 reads CASSLLAGGLASYEQYF. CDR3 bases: TGCGCCAGCAGCTTACTAGCGGGGGGGCTTGCTAGCTACGAGCAGTACTTC.

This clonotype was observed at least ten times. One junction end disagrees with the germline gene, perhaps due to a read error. The CDR3 DNA reads as TGTGCCATCAGCCCCTCAGGGGGCTACGGGCAGTACTTC. As protein: CAISPSGGYGQYF. The chain combines TRBV10-3 with TRBJ2-7; TRBD1 agrees at 8 bases. The CDR3 runs 13 residues. Germline lookup yields CDR1 ENHRY and CDR2 SYGVKD.

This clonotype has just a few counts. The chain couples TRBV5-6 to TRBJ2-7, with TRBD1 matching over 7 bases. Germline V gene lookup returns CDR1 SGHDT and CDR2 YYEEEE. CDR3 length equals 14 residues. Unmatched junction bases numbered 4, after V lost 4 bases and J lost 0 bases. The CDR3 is CASSQTGVSYEQYF. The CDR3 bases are TGTGCCAGCAGCCAAACAGGGGTCTCCTACGAGCAGTACTTC.

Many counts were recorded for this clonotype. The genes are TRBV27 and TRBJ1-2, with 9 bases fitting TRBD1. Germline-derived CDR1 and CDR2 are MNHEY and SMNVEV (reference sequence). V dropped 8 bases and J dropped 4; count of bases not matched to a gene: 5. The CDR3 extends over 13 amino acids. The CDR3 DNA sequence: TGTGCCAGCGGACAGGGGTCGGCCTATGGCTACACCTTC. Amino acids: CASGQGSAYGYTF.

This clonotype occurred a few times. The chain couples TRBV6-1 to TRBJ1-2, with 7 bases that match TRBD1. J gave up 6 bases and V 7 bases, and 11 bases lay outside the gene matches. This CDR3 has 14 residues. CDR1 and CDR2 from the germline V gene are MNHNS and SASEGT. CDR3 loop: CASTVIEGAHGYTF. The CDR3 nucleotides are TGTGCCAGCACCGTAATAGAGGGGGCGCATGGCTACACCTTC.

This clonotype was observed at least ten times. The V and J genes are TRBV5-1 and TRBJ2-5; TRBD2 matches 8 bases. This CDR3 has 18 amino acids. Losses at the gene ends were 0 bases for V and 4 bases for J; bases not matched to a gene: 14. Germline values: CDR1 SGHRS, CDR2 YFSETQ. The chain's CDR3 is CASSLVSGRGDAGETQYF. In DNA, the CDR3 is TGCGCCAGCAGCTTGGTGAGCGGGAGAGGAGATGCAGGAGAGACCCAGTACTTC.

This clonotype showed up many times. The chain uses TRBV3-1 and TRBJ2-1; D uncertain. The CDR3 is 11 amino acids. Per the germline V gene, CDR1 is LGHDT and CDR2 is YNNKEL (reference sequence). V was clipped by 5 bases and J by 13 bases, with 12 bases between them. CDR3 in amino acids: CASSSTFQQFF. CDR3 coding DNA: TGTGCCAGCAGCTCTACGTTCCAACAGTTCTTC.

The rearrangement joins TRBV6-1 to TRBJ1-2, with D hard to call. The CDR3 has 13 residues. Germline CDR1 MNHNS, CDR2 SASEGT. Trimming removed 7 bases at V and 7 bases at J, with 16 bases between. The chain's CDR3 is CASTQRGLGGYTF. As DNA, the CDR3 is TGTGCCAGCACACAGCGGGGATTGGGTGGCTACACCTTC.

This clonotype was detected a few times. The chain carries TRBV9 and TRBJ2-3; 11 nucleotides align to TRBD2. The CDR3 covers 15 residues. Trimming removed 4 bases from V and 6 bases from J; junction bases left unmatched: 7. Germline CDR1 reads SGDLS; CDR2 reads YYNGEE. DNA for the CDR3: TGTGCCAGCAGCCCTCTAGCGGGAGGCCTTGATACGCAGTATTTT. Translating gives CASSPLAGGLDTQYF.

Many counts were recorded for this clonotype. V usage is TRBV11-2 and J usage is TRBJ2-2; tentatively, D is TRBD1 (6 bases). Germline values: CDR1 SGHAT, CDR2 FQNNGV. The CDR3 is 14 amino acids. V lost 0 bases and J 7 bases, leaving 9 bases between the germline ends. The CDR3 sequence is CASSLDRGNGELFF. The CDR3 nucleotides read TGTGCCAGCAGCTTAGACAGGGGTAACGGGGAGCTGTTTTTT. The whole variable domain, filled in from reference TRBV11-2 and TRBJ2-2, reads EAGVAQSPRYKIIEKRQSVAFWCNPISGHATLYWYQQILGQGPKLLIQFQNNGVVDDSQLPKDRFSAERLKGVDSTLKIQPAKLEDSAVYLCASSLDRGNGELFFGEGSRLTVL.